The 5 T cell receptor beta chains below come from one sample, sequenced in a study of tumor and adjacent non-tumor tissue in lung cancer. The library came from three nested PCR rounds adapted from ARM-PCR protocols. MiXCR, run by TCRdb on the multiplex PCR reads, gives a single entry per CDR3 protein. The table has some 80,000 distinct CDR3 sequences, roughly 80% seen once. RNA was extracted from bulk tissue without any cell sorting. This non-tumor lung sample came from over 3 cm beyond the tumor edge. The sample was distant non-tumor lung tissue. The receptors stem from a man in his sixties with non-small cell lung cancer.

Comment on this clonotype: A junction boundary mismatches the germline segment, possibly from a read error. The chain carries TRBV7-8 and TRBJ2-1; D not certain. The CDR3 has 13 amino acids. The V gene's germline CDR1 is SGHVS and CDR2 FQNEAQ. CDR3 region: CASTLHLSNEQFF. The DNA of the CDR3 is TGTGCCAGCACCTTACACCTTAGCAATGAGCAGTTCTTC.

The CDR3 nucleotides are TGTGCCAGCAGCCAATCGTCCTGCCGAGAAGCTTTCTTT. It translates to CASSQSSCREAFF. The chain joins TRBV16 to TRBJ1-1; D is ambiguous. CDR3 length: 13 amino acids. V lost 0 bases, J lost 8 bases, and 10 bases lay in between. Germline CDR1 reads KGHSY; CDR2 reads FQNENV. Variable domain in full (rest from reference TRBV16 and TRBJ1-1): GEEVAQTPKHLVRGEGQKAKLYCAPIKGHSYVFWYQQVLKNEFKFLISFQNENVFDETGMPKERFSAKCLPNSPCSLEIQATKLEDSAVYFCASSQSSCREAFFGQGTRLTVV.

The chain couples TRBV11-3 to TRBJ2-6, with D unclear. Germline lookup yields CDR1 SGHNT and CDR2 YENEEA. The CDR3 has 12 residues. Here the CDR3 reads CPIGSETNVLTF. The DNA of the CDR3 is TGTCCCATTGGGTCTGAAACCAACGTCCTGACTTTC. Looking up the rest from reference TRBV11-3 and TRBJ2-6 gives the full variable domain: EAGVVQSPRYKIIEKKQPVAFWCNPISGHNTLYWYLQNLGQGPELLIRYENEEAVDDSQLPKDRFSAERLKGVDSTLKIQPAELGDSAVYLCPIGSETNVLTFGAGSRLTVL.

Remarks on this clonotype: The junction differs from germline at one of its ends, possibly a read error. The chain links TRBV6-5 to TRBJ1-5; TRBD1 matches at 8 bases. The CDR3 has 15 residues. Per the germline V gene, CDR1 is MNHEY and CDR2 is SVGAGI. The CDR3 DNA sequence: TGTGCCGACAGTTACAGTGGACAGGGTAGTCAGCCCCAACTTTTT. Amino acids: CADSYSGQGSQPQLF.

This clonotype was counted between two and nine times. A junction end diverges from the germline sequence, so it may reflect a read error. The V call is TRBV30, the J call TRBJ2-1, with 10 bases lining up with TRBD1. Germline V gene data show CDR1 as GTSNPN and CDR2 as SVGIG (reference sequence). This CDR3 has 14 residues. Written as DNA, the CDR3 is TGTGCCTGGTTAAGGACAGGGGGAAATGCCCAGCAGTTGTTC. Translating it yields CAWLRTGGNAQQLF.